One and the same sample provided the 20 T cell receptor beta chains below, sequenced in a study of blood T cells in healthy people across ages. Next came a second PCR, run for about 6 to 12 cycles, which used a sample-barcoded 5' primer along with a J-beta primer mix. TCRdb reprocessed the 5' RACE reads with MiXCR, giving one entry per CDR3 protein. The data contain more than 650,000 distinct CDR3 sequences, around 24% of them singletons. These data were also reused for a study on T cells of mothers and their children.

Material: blood. The source of these receptors is a boy younger than 18 in good health.

The chain joins TRBV6-5 to TRBJ2-5; D call uncertain. The DNA end is more similar to TRBJ2-7, so the J call may be wrong. Germline V gene data show CDR1 as MNHEY and CDR2 as SVGAGI. The CDR3 is 14 amino acids. DNA for the CDR3: TGTGCCAGCAGTTACGGGCAGTTCTCCTACGAGCAGTACTTC. It encodes CASSYGQFSYEQYF.

This chain joins TRBV7-3 and TRBJ2-2; 7 bases line up with TRBD1. CDR1 is SGHTA, CDR2 FQGTGA, per germline. The V and J ends lost 0 bases and 5 bases, in that order; junction bases with no gene match: 6. The CDR3 has 16 residues. The CDR3 protein is CASSLTLQGWTGELFF. The CDR3 region has the DNA TGTGCCAGCAGCTTAACGTTACAGGGGTGGACCGGGGAGCTGTTTTTT.

This clonotype was observed a handful of times. V gene TRBV9 combines with J gene TRBJ2-1, with 10 bases identical to TRBD2. Germline V CDR1 and CDR2: SGDLS, YYNGEE. The V gene end was trimmed by 1 base and the J gene end by 5 bases; junction bases not matched to a gene: 3. The CDR3 spans 15 residues. The CDR3 DNA reads as TGTGCCAGCAGCGTACCCCTAGCGGGGGACAATGAGCAGTTCTTC. Translation: CASSVPLAGDNEQFF. The full variable domain, its missing parts supplied by reference TRBV9 and TRBJ2-1, is DSGVTQTPKHLITATGQRVTLRCSPRSGDLSVYWYQQSLDQGLQFLIQYYNGEERAKGNILERFSAQQFPDLHSELNLSSLELGDSALYFCASSVPLAGDNEQFFGPGTRLTVL.

This chain connects TRBV5-1 to TRBJ2-5, with D unresolved. Trimming shortened V by 0 bases and J by 7 bases, and 4 bases separated the two germline ends. The CDR3 loop spans 11 amino acids. Germline loops: CDR1 SGHRS, CDR2 YFSETQ. The CDR3: CASSLDRTQYF. The CDR3 nucleotides read TGCGCCAGCAGCTTGGATAGGACCCAGTACTTC.

The CDR3 nucleotides are TGTGCCAGCAGTCAAAGGGTTACCGAGCAGTACTTC. Its translation: CASSQRVTEQYF. The chain carries TRBV12-3 or TRBV12-4 and TRBJ2-7, with no clear D. The CDR3 runs to 12 residues. V lost 5 bases and J 6 bases, leaving 11 bases between the germline ends.

The chain links TRBV20-1 to TRBJ2-7, with 7 positions matching TRBD2. Germline trimming cut 3 bases from V and 1 base from J; bases unmatched to any gene: 6. In germline, CDR1 is DFQATT, CDR2 SNEGSKA (reference sequence). The CDR3 is 14 residues long. The CDR3 here is CSASGVAGSYEQYF. In nucleotides, the CDR3 is TGCAGTGCTAGTGGGGTAGCGGGTTCCTACGAGCAGTACTTC.

This clonotype occurred a few times. DNA for the CDR3: TGTGCCAGCAGGTTCAGGGCAACTAATGAAAAACTGTTTTTT. Translated: CASRFRATNEKLFF. The chain uses TRBV12-3 or TRBV12-4 and TRBJ1-4; D perhaps matches TRBD1 (5 bases). There are 14 residues in the CDR3. The V gene lost 6 bases and the J gene lost 0 bases, with 8 bases spanning the gap.

This clonotype was picked up a small number of times. This chain uses TRBV7-2 with TRBJ1-6; D is undetermined. Germline V gives CDR1 SGHTA, CDR2 FQGNSA. CDR3 length: 18 residues. The germline V and J ends were trimmed by 5 bases and 0 bases, with 17 bases remaining between them. CDR3 in amino acids: CASSPTNSPSSYNSPLHF. The CDR3 nucleotides read TGTGCCAGCAGCCCTACTAATTCCCCGAGCTCCTATAATTCACCCCTCCACTTT.

The rearrangement uses TRBV5-5 and TRBJ2-7; maybe TRBD2 (6 bases). The DNA end is a closer match to TRBJ2-5, so the J assignment may be wrong. The CDR3 length is 17 residues. The germline V gene encodes CDR1 SGHKS and CDR2 YYEKEE (reference sequence). The CDR3 spells CASSLVRRTNSGETQYF. The CDR3 DNA reads TGTGCCAGCAGCTTGGTACGTCGGACTAATTCTGGAGAGACCCAGTACTTC.

V is TRBV4-3 and J is TRBJ2-7; D may be TRBD2 (6 bases). The germline V and J ends were trimmed by 1 base and 2 bases, with 12 bases remaining between them. Germline values: CDR1 LGHNA, CDR2 YSLEER. The CDR3 runs to 15 residues. This CDR3 reads CASSQGRTNPYEQYF. The CDR3 DNA sequence: TGCGCCAGCAGCCAAGGTAGGACTAACCCCTACGAGCAGTACTTC.

This clonotype was counted a few times. The V gene is TRBV18, the J gene TRBJ1-6; no clear D. CDR3 length: 13 amino acids. CDR1 KGHSH and CDR2 LQKENI come from the germline V gene. Trimming took off 2 bases at V and 7 bases at J, with 6 bases between the two ends. CDR3 in DNA: TGTGCCAGCTCACCAATGGAAAATTCACCCCTCCACTTT. It translates to CASSPMENSPLHF.

V usage is TRBV9 and J usage is TRBJ2-2; TRBD1 agrees at 7 bases. Germline CDR1 and CDR2: SGDLS and YYNGEE. With V trimmed by 5 bases and J by 4 bases, 17 bases remained unmatched. The CDR3 length is 18 residues. The CDR3 DNA reads as TGTGCCAGCAGTTCACCCGGGACAGCCTCTCAGGCCACCGGGGAGCTGTTTTTT. It is translated as CASSSPGTASQATGELFF.

This clonotype was seen more than once but under ten times. The genes are TRBV6-5 and TRBJ2-5; TRBD2 matches 16 bases. The germline gives CDR1 MNHEY, CDR2 SVGAGI. The V and J ends lost 2 bases and 5 bases, in that order; junction bases with no gene match: 5. The CDR3 runs 17 residues. CDR3 region: CASSYKGLAGGRETQYF. CDR3 nucleotides: TGTGCCAGCAGTTACAAGGGACTAGCGGGGGGGAGGGAGACCCAGTACTTC.

This clonotype was seen a few times. J is TRBJ2-6 and V is TRBV7-3; D gene ambiguous. The CDR3 contains 17 residues. V lost 3 bases, J lost 0 bases, and 12 bases lay in between. Germline CDR1 reads SGHTA; CDR2 reads FQGTGA. CDR3: CASSLVAASSGANVLTF. DNA for the CDR3: TGTGCCAGCAGCTTGGTCGCAGCGAGCTCTGGGGCCAACGTCCTGACTTTC.

The V gene is TRBV29-1, the J gene TRBJ1-1; D is uncertain. Trimming left V 6 bases short and J 5 bases short, with 16 bases between. The V gene's germline CDR1 is SQVTM and CDR2 ANQGSEA. The CDR3 is 13 residues long. The CDR3 is CSVTQSRGTEAFF. The CDR3 DNA sequence: TGCAGCGTCACTCAGTCTCGTGGGACTGAAGCTTTCTTT.

This clonotype showed up just a few times. The V and J genes are TRBV19 and TRBJ2-7, with TRBD2 matching over 15 bases. There are 19 residues in the CDR3. Per the germline V gene, CDR1 is LNHDA and CDR2 is SQIVND (reference sequence). V shed 4 bases and J 0 bases; nucleotides not matched to a gene: 10. Written as DNA, the CDR3 is TGTGCCAGTAGTACCCACGGACTAGCGGGGGGGCAGCACTCCTACGAGCAGTACTTC. It translates to CASSTHGLAGGQHSYEQYF.

This clonotype came up many times. V usage is TRBV29-1 and J usage is TRBJ2-4; TRBD2 is a possible D gene (5 bases). Germline values: CDR1 SQVTM, CDR2 ANQGSEA. V was clipped by 7 bases and J by 0 bases, with 16 bases between them. The CDR3 has 15 residues. CDR3 region: CSAKRDSLAKNIQYF. In DNA, the CDR3 is TGCAGCGCCAAACGGGATTCTCTAGCCAAAAACATTCAGTACTTC.

This chain links TRBV7-9 with TRBJ2-5, with a weak D call TRBD2 (5 bases). Trimming removed 1 base from V and 9 bases from J, with 9 bases in between. The CDR3 extends over 12 amino acids. The germline CDR1 and CDR2 sequences are SEHNR and FQNEAQ (reference sequence). The CDR3 sequence is CASSLVGLAQYF. Written as DNA, the CDR3 is TGTGCCAGCAGCTTAGTAGGACTGGCCCAGTACTTC.

The sample holds many counts of this clonotype. The chain is built from TRBV27 and TRBJ1-1; perhaps TRBD1 as D (5 bases). The V end was cut by 3 bases, the J end by 1 base, with 15 bases between. CDR3 length equals 16 residues. Germline V gives CDR1 MNHEY, CDR2 SMNVEV (reference sequence). The CDR3 nucleotides read TGTGCCAGCAGTTTCGAACAGGTTATTTCGAACACTGAAGCTTTCTTT. Its protein product is CASSFEQVISNTEAFF.

The chain has TRBV7-3 and TRBJ2-1, with 7 nucleotides matching TRBD1. V gave up 5 bases and J gave up 6 bases; unmatched junction bases: 7. Germline V lookup: CDR1 SGHTA, CDR2 FQGTGA. This CDR3 is built from 14 residues. CDR3 DNA: TGTGCCAGCAGCGTACAGGGGCCTCTCAATGAGCAGTTCTTC. Its translation: CASSVQGPLNEQFF.